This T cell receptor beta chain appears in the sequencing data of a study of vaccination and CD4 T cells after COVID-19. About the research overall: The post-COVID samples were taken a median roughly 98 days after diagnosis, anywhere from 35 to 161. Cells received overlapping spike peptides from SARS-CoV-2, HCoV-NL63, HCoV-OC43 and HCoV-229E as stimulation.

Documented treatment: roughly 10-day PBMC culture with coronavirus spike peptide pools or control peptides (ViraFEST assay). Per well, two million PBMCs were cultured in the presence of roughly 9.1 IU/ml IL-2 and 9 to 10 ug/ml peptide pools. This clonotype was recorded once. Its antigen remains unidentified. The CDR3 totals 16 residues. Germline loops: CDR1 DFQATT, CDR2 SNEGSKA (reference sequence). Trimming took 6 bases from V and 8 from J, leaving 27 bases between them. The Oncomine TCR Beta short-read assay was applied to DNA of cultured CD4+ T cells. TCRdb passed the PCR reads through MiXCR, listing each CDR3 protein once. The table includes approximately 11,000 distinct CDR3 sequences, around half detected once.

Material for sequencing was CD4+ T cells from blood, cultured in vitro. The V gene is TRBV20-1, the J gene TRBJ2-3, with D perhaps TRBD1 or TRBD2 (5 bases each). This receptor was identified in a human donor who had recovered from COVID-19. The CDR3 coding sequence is TGCAGTGCCGCGGGTACCTCGGGGCTGCACGATGGTACGCAGTATTTT. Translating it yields CSAAGTSGLHDGTQYF.